The 23 T cell receptor beta chains below all came from one sample that was sequenced in a study of beta chain features in type 1 diabetes. Sequenced material consisted of expressed TCRB transcripts (all of the isolated RNA was reverse transcribed). This table comes from immunoSEQ multiplex PCR, and its TCRdb copy is limited to in-frame clones, with some not included. The table records hundreds of thousands of clones, roughly a sixth of them present only once. The material sequenced was naive CD4+ T cells from blood. Receptors were obtained from a young woman in good health.

This clone showed up just a few times. V usage is TRBV18 and J usage is TRBJ2-7; TRBD1 aligns across 7 bases. The CDR3 sequence is 14 residues long. V lost 6 bases, J lost 3 bases, and 8 bases stayed unmatched. Per the germline V gene, CDR1 is KGHSH and CDR2 is LQKENI. CDR3 sequence reads: CASSPGQTDYEQYF. As DNA, the CDR3 is TGTGCCAGCTCGCCGGGACAGACTGACTACGAGCAGTACTTC.

In its sample, this clone was seen a few times. The rearrangement uses TRBV7-9 and TRBJ1-1; D gene ambiguous. The length of the CDR3 is 13 residues. CDR1 is SEHNR, CDR2 FQNEAQ, per germline (reference sequence). The ends were cut back, 2 bases at V and 11 bases at J, with 15 bases in the middle. CDR3 sequence: CASSLWARTYAFF. Written as DNA, the CDR3 is TGTGCCAGCAGCTTATGGGCCCGGACGTATGCTTTCTTT.

J is TRBJ2-3 and V is TRBV5-4, with TRBD2 identical over 7 bases. The V segment lost 4 bases and the J segment 0 bases; nucleotides outside the gene matches: 11. The CDR3 covers 17 residues. From germline, CDR1 is SGHNT and CDR2 YYREEE (reference sequence). CDR3 sequence (DNA): TGTGCCAGCAGCCTAGAACAGCGGGGCACTAGCACAGATACGCAGTATTTT. Translated: CASSLEQRGTSTDTQYF.

The V and J genes are TRBV25-1 and TRBJ2-2; tentatively, D is TRBD2 (5 bases). The V and J ends lost 4 bases and 0 bases respectively, with 9 bases between them. Per the germline V gene, CDR1 is MGHDK and CDR2 is SYGVNS. CDR3 length: 15 amino acids. The CDR3 nucleotides are TGTGCCAGCAGTGTTCGGGGAGCGAACACCGGGGAGCTGTTTTTT. Its protein is CASSVRGANTGELFF. Supplemented by reference TRBV25-1 and TRBJ2-2, the full variable domain reads EADIYQTPRYLVIGTGKKITLECSQTMGHDKMYWYQQDPGMELHLIHYSYGVNSTEKGDLSSESTVSRIRTEHFPLTLESARPSHTSQYLCASSVRGANTGELFFGEGSRLTVL.

The rearrangement joins TRBV7-2 to TRBJ2-7; either TRBD1 or TRBD2 may supply D (5 bases each). The CDR3 is 16 residues long. The germline V gene encodes CDR1 SGHTA and CDR2 FQGNSA. Trimming took 5 bases from V and 2 from J, leaving 19 bases between them. CDR3 sequence reads: CASSRNVGVRPYEQYF. The DNA for the CDR3 is TGTGCCAGCAGCCGTAACGTGGGGGTAAGACCCTACGAGCAGTACTTC.

This chain links TRBV9 with TRBJ2-3; perhaps TRBD2 as D (6 bases). Germline loops: CDR1 SGDLS, CDR2 YYNGEE. V lost 4 bases and J 1 base, leaving 13 bases between the germline ends. This CDR3 region has 15 residues. Here the CDR3 reads CASSIHSGRTDTQYF. The CDR3 DNA sequence: TGTGCCAGCAGCATACATAGCGGACGCACAGATACGCAGTATTTT.

This clone turned up a few times. The CDR3, as DNA: TGTGCCAGCTCACCATTGGCAGGGCCCGACGAGCAGTACTTC. Its translation is CASSPLAGPDEQYF. This rearrangement joins TRBV18 to TRBJ2-7; the D gene is possibly TRBD1 (5 bases). Trimming left V 2 bases short and J 5 bases short, with 13 bases between. There are 14 residues in the CDR3. Germline CDR1 reads KGHSH; CDR2 reads LQKENI.

This chain joins TRBV9 and TRBJ2-5, with D tentatively TRBD2 (6 bases). Germline V gene sequence: CDR1 SGDLS, CDR2 YYNGEE. This CDR3 spans 14 amino acids. The ends were cut back, 0 bases at V and 5 bases at J, with 11 bases in the middle. CDR3 region: CASSVAGLRETQYF. CDR3 in DNA: TGTGCCAGCAGCGTAGCGGGACTTCGTGAGACCCAGTACTTC.

The chain has TRBV4-1 and TRBJ2-1, with 9 bases fitting TRBD2. This CDR3 comprises 16 residues. The trim removed 3 bases at V and 3 bases at J, leaving 6 bases unmatched. Germline-derived CDR1 and CDR2 are MGHRA and YSYEKL. As DNA, the CDR3 is TGCGCCAGCAGCCACCTGACTAGCGGATACTACAATGAGCAGTTCTTC. Translating gives CASSHLTSGYYNEQFF.

This clone was seen a handful of times. This rearrangement joins TRBV5-1 to TRBJ2-7, with a weak D call TRBD2 (6 bases). The CDR3 runs 16 residues. V lost 5 bases and J 4 bases, leaving 22 bases between the germline ends. From germline, CDR1 is SGHRS and CDR2 YFSETQ. CDR3 loop: CASSPMVGGIKYEQYF. CDR3 nucleotide sequence: TGCGCCAGCAGTCCAATGGTCGGCGGGATCAAATACGAGCAGTACTTC.

This clone was detected only a few times. The chain uses TRBV19 and TRBJ2-4; 11 positions agree with TRBD2. Trimming cost V 5 bases and J 7 bases; bases outside gene matches: 13. The CDR3 has 17 residues. Looked up from germline, CDR1 is LNHDA and CDR2 is SQIVND (reference sequence). CDR3 region: CASSPQLAGATRNIQYF. The CDR3 DNA reads TGTGCCAGTAGTCCCCAACTAGCGGGGGCGACGCGGAACATTCAGTACTTC. Complete variable domain (other parts from reference TRBV19 and TRBJ2-4): DGGITQSPKYLFRKEGQNVTLSCEQNLNHDAMYWYRQDPGQGLRLIYYSQIVNDFQKGDIAEGYSVSREKKESFPLTVTSAQKNPTAFYLCASSPQLAGATRNIQYFGAGTRLSVL.

This clone has only a few counts. This rearrangement joins TRBV7-2 to TRBJ2-7, with TRBD2 matching 8 bases. This CDR3 contains 17 residues. The V segment lost 4 bases and the J segment 0 bases; nucleotides outside the gene matches: 11. Germline assignment: CDR1 SGHTA and CDR2 FQGNSA. CDR3 amino acids: CASSSGSRGRSSYEQYF. CDR3 nucleotide sequence: TGTGCCAGCAGCTCCGGGTCTCGCGGGAGGAGCTCCTACGAGCAGTACTTC.

This chain connects TRBV7-2 to TRBJ2-7; the D gene could be TRBD1 or TRBD2 (6 bases each). CDR3 length: 15 amino acids. The V end lost 3 bases, the J end lost 2 bases, and 14 bases lay between the germline ends. Germline loops: CDR1 SGHTA, CDR2 FQGNSA. The CDR3 reads CASSFQGRGTYEQYF. The CDR3 region has the DNA TGTGCCAGCAGCTTTCAGGGGCGCGGGACCTACGAGCAGTACTTC.

The rearrangement links TRBV28 to TRBJ1-2; D is ambiguous. Trimming left V 8 bases short and J 0 bases short, with 7 bases between. Per germline, CDR1 MDHEN and CDR2 SYDVKM. The CDR3 length is 12 residues. Written as DNA, the CDR3 is TGTGCCAGCTTGATGACTAACTATGGCTACACCTTC. It encodes CASLMTNYGYTF.

The CDR3, as DNA: TGCAGCGTTGGGGGAAGACAGGGAAGTAGCACTGAAGCTTTCTTT. It specifies CSVGGRQGSSTEAFF. The chain couples TRBV29-1 to TRBJ1-1; TRBD1 matches at 7 bases. The V segment lost 4 bases and the J segment 4 bases; nucleotides outside the gene matches: 12. CDR3 length: 15 residues. Germline assignment: CDR1 SQVTM and CDR2 ANQGSEA.

This clone was observed a handful of times. As DNA, the CDR3 is TGTGCCAGCTCACCCCGGACAGGGGACACTGAAGCTTTCTTT. It is translated as CASSPRTGDTEAFF. The gene calls are TRBV18 and TRBJ1-1; 9 bases match TRBD1. Per the germline V gene, CDR1 is KGHSH and CDR2 is LQKENI. V lost 3 bases to trimming and J lost 3 bases; unmatched junction nucleotides: 2. The CDR3 loop spans 14 amino acids. Complete variable domain (other parts from reference TRBV18 and TRBJ1-1): NAGVMQNPRHLVRRRGQEARLRCSPMKGHSHVYWYRQLPEEGLKFMVYLQKENIIDESGMPKERFSAEFPKEGPSILRIQQVVRGDSAAYFCASSPRTGDTEAFFGQGTRLTVV.

The rearrangement uses TRBV6-6 and TRBJ2-1, with TRBD2 identical over 7 bases. The CDR3 consists of 14 residues. Unmatched junction bases numbered 1, after V lost 0 bases and J lost 5 bases. Germline V gene data show CDR1 as MNHNY and CDR2 as SVGAGI (reference sequence). CDR3: CASSYSGTNNEQFF. CDR3 nucleotide sequence: TGTGCCAGCAGTTACTCTGGGACTAACAATGAGCAGTTCTTC.

The V call is TRBV9, the J call TRBJ2-5; 7 bases align to TRBD2. This CDR3 spans 14 amino acids. Germline V lookup: CDR1 SGDLS, CDR2 YYNGEE. Trimming took 3 bases from V and 5 from J; bases not matched to a gene: 7. CDR3 protein: CASSARGSGETQYF. The CDR3 DNA follows: TGTGCCAGCAGCGCCCGCGGGAGCGGGGAGACCCAGTACTTC.

V usage is TRBV28 and J usage is TRBJ2-7; 8 bases align to TRBD1. J was trimmed by 6 bases and V by 7 bases; bases with no gene match: 5. Per the germline V gene, CDR1 is MDHEN and CDR2 is SYDVKM. The CDR3 length is 12 residues. The chain's CDR3 is CASKAGGLEQYF. CDR3 nucleotide sequence: TGTGCCAGCAAGGCAGGGGGCCTCGAGCAGTACTTC.

This clone was found a few times. The chain couples TRBV4-2 to TRBJ2-7; D might be TRBD1 (5 bases). The length of the CDR3 is 17 residues. Germline V CDR1 and CDR2: LGHNA, YNFKEQ. V was shortened by 1 base and J by 1 base, with 17 bases between the two germline ends. The CDR3 DNA reads as TGTGCCAGCAGCCAAGCCGCGGCGGTGGGGCCATCCTACGAGCAGTACTTC. It is translated as CASSQAAAVGPSYEQYF.

V usage is TRBV4-2 and J usage is TRBJ2-2; TRBD2 matches 11 bases. The germline V gene encodes CDR1 LGHNA and CDR2 YNFKEQ. The CDR3 extends over 23 amino acids. V trimming: 0 bases; J trimming: 4 bases; junction bases outside the gene matches: 22. CDR3 region: CASSQDTRGPGIIAGGSTGELFF. In DNA form, the CDR3 reads TGTGCCAGCAGCCAAGACACCAGGGGGCCCGGCATTATAGCGGGAGGGAGCACCGGGGAGCTGTTTTTT.

A few counts support this clone. The chain links TRBV9 to TRBJ2-7; D is unclear. V lost 6 bases and J 2 bases, leaving 6 bases between the germline ends. Germline CDR1 reads SGDLS; CDR2 reads YYNGEE. This CDR3 is built from 11 residues. The CDR3 loop is CASTPTYEQYF. As DNA, the CDR3 is TGTGCCAGCACTCCGACCTACGAGCAGTACTTC. Drawing the rest from reference TRBV9 and TRBJ2-7, the complete variable domain is DSGVTQTPKHLITATGQRVTLRCSPRSGDLSVYWYQQSLDQGLQFLIQYYNGEERAKGNILERFSAQQFPDLHSELNLSSLELGDSALYFCASTPTYEQYFGPGTRLTVT.

This clone was seen a few times. This rearrangement joins TRBV2 to TRBJ1-1; D remains unclear. This CDR3 comprises 13 residues. CDR1 and CDR2 from the germline V gene are SNHLY and FYNNEI. V gave up 1 base and J gave up 1 base, with 4 bases separating them. The CDR3 loop is CASSEVENTEAFF. The CDR3 DNA is TGTGCCAGCAGTGAAGTCGAGAACACTGAAGCTTTCTTT.